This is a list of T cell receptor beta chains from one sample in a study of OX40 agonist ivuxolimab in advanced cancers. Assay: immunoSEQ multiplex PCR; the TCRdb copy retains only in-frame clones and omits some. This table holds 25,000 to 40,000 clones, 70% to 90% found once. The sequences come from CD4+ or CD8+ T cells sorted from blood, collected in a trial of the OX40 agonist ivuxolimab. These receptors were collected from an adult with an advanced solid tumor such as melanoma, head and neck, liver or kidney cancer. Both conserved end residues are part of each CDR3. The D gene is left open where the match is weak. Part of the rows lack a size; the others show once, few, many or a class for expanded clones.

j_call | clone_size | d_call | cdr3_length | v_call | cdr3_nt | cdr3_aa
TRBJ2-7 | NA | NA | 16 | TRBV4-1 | TGCGCCAGCAGGCCCTACTTCCGGGACGGCACCTACGAGCAGTACTTC | CASRPYFRDGTYEQYF
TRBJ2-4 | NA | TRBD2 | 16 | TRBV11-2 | TGTGCCAGCAGCCCGGGGGGACTATCGGAAGGGGACATTCAGTACTTC | CASSPGGLSEGDIQYF
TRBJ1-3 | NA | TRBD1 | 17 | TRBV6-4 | TGTGCCAGCAGGGGGGGGGACAGGGCCATCTCTGGAAACACCATATATTTT | CASRGGDRAISGNTIYF
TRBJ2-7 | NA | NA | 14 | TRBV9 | TGTGCCAGCAGCGTAGCTGCAGGGCCCTACGAGCAGTACTTC | CASSVAAGPYEQYF
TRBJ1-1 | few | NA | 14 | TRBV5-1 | TGCGCCAGCAGCCCCGGGCCTCAGAACACTGAAGCTTTCTTT | CASSPGPQNTEAFF
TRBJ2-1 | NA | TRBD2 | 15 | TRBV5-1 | TGCGCCAGCAGGTCCGGGACTAGCCCCCTCAATGAGCAGTTCTTC | CASRSGTSPLNEQFF
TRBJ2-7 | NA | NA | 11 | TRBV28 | TGTGCCAGCAGCAATTACTACGAGCAGTACTTC | CASSNYYEQYF
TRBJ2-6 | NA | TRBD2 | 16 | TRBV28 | TGTGCCAGCAGTTCCAGCGGGGGCTCTGGGGCCAACGTCCTGACTTTC | CASSSSGGSGANVLTF
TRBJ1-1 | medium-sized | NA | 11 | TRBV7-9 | TGTGCCAGCAGGAAAAACACTGAAGCTTTCTTT | CASRKNTEAFF
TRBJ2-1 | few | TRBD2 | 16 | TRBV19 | TGTGCCAGTAGTATGGTTAGCGGGAGGGCCTCGAATGAGCAGTTCTTC | CASSMVSGRASNEQFF
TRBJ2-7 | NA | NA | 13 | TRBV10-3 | TGTGCCAGCCTCCGGGACAATTCCTACGAGCAGTACTTC | CASLRDNSYEQYF
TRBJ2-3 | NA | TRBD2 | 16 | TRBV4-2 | TGTGCCAGCAGCCAACTAGCGGGAGGGAGGGGAGATACGCAGTATTTT | CASSQLAGGRGDTQYF
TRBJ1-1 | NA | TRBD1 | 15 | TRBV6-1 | TGTGCCAGCATCCAAAAAGAGACAGGGATTCCTGAAGCTTTCTTT | CASIQKETGIPEAFF
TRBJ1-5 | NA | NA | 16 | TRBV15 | TGTGCCACCAGCCCCCTGGCCTTTACAGGGTTCCAGCCCCAGCATTTT | CATSPLAFTGFQPQHF
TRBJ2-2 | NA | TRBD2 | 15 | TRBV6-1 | TGTGCCAGCAGGCGACTAGCGGGCACCACCGGGGAGCTGTTTTTT | CASRRLAGTTGELFF
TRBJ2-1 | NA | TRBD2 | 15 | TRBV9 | TGTGCCAGCAGCGACGCTAGCGGGAGGGGCAATGAGCAGTTCTTC | CASSDASGRGNEQFF
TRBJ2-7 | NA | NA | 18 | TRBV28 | TGTGCCAGCAGTTTGGTTCGTGGGGGAACCCTCTTTCCCTACGAGCAGTACTTC | CASSLVRGGTLFPYEQYF
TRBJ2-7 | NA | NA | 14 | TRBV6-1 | TGTGCCAGCAGTGTAGGATGGGAGGCCTACGAGCAGTACTTC | CASSVGWEAYEQYF
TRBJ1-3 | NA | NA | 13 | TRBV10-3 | TGTGCCATCAGTGAAGGTTTTGGAAACACCATATATTTT | CAISEGFGNTIYF